A selection of T cell receptor beta chains follows, all from one sample in a study of blood T cell repertoires in COVID-19. The protocol was immunoSEQ multiplex PCR, while the TCRdb copy is restricted to in-frame clones and leaves out a portion. In the table there are about 220,000 clones, about 79% of which are singletons. The specimen sequenced was PBMCs or T cells enriched from blood (not recorded which). The receptors shown here come from a woman in her forties with acute COVID-19. Each CDR3 is given with its conserved first and last residue. D genes are given only for firm matches.

>TRBV27|TRBD1
CASSAPGQGQETQYF
>TRBV27|.
CASGPAAYEQYF
>TRBV27|TRBD1
CASSLWDSYNSPLHF
>TRBV29-1|TRBD2
CSVRGTSGVPYEQYF
>TRBV28|TRBD2
CASSLAGGLAGAQRKQETQYF
>TRBV5-4|.
CASSQMMNTEAFF
>TRBV5-1|.
CASSLRTESSYNEQFF
>TRBV6-6|TRBD1
CASSLTGASSYNSPLHF
>TRBV3-1/TRBV3-2|.
CASSRGSPGEQYF
>TRBV7-3|.
CASSLMGPSGNTIYF
>TRBV5-1|.
CASSLHPSGQRNYEQYF
>TRBV13|TRBD2
CASSLGLAGSTDTQYF
>TRBV9|TRBD1
CASSVAGDRDSPLHF
>TRBV11-2|TRBD1
CASSWDRDSYEQYF
>TRBV27|.
CASSFQGRGTEAFF
>TRBV7-6|.
CASSPEPYYYGYTF
>TRBV30|TRBD1
CAWSVQGLVLTDTQYF
>TRBV3-1/TRBV3-2|.
CASSLGPGVGTQYF
>TRBV4-1|.
CASSQDRARSWNEQFF
>TRBV4-1|TRBD2
CASSQGPLAGDTQYF
>TRBV6-5|TRBD2
CATRPLAGRVGELFF
>TRBV25-1|TRBD1
CASSDEGAVRETQYF
>TRBV6-6|TRBD1
CASSQGVTPLHF
>TRBV28|TRBD1
CASSSRGTGYSYEQYF
>TRBV10-1|TRBD2
CASSETAGEGTDTQYF
>TRBV28|.
CASSQLGQSYGYTF
>TRBV7-8|.
CASSLELNTGELFF
>TRBV19|.
CASISSGNTIYF
>TRBV19|.
CASSMNQGRNQPQHF
>TRBV5-1|TRBD2
CASSLGWRAGVPGDTQYF
>TRBV14|.
CASSPYRVNSPLHF